Below, 17 T cell receptor beta chains from the same sample are listed, as sequenced in a study of cytomegalovirus exposure and HLA in healthy donors. Here immunoSEQ multiplex PCR was the method, and the copy in TCRdb shows in-frame clones only, minus some. This repertoire shows around 98,000 clones, around 90% found once; its top ten account for approximately 4%. Material: PBMCs. Source of these receptors: a woman in her twenties or thirties in good health and CMV-seronegative.

V is TRBV6-4 and J is TRBJ2-7, with unresolved D. CDR1 and CDR2 from the germline V gene are MRHNA and SNTAGT. V was pared by 3 bases and J by 3 bases, with 9 bases between. This CDR3 is 13 amino acids long. CDR3 in amino acids: CASSDLLIYEQYF. The CDR3, as DNA: TGTGCCAGCAGTGATCTATTGATCTACGAGCAGTACTTC.

The chain has TRBV10-3 and TRBJ2-3; no clear D gene. The germline gives CDR1 ENHRY, CDR2 SYGVKD. This CDR3 region has 12 residues. V was shortened by 4 bases and J by 4 bases, with 6 bases between the two germline ends. For the CDR3, the DNA is TGTGCCATCAGTGGACTTGCAGATACGCAGTATTTT. It encodes CAISGLADTQYF.

The chain couples TRBV29-1 to TRBJ2-1; 12 positions match TRBD2. The CDR3 totals 15 residues. With V trimmed by 5 bases and J by 4 bases, 6 bases remained unmatched. The germline gives CDR1 SQVTM, CDR2 ANQGSEA. The CDR3 bases are TGCAGCGTTACCCCGCTAGCGGGAGGGTACAATGAGCAGTTCTTC. The encoded protein is CSVTPLAGGYNEQFF.

The J gene is TRBJ2-3, the V gene TRBV4-1; TRBD2 might be the D (7 bases). CDR3 length equals 14 residues. The V gene's germline CDR1 is MGHRA and CDR2 YSYEKL. Trimming cost V 0 bases and J 8 bases, with 12 bases left between them. The CDR3: CASSQEGGAGTQYF. The CDR3 nucleotides read TGCGCCAGCAGCCAAGAAGGGGGGGCCGGTACGCAGTATTTT.

The V call is TRBV10-2, the J call TRBJ1-2; D gene unclear. V was cut by 4 bases and J by 6 bases, with 6 bases left in between. Germline V gene sequence: CDR1 WSHSY, CDR2 SAAADI. The CDR3 runs 11 residues. The CDR3 nucleotides read TGCGCCAGCAGTGCAACGGATGGCTACACCTTC. Protein sequence: CASSATDGYTF.

The chain couples TRBV5-1 to TRBJ2-2; no clear D. Germline assignment: CDR1 SGHRS and CDR2 YFSETQ. This CDR3 has 12 amino acids. V dropped 5 bases and J dropped 1 base, with 3 bases sitting between them. In nucleotides, the CDR3 is TGCGCCAGCAGTCTGAACACCGGGGAGCTGTTTTTT. Its protein is CASSLNTGELFF.

The chain couples TRBV5-4 to TRBJ2-1; TRBD2 matches at 14 bases. Germline CDR1 SGHNT, CDR2 YYREEE (reference sequence). The CDR3 has 16 residues. J was trimmed by 2 bases and V by 4 bases; bases with no gene match: 2. The CDR3 sequence is CASSPGLAGAYNEQFF. In nucleotides, the CDR3 is TGTGCCAGCAGCCCGGGACTAGCGGGGGCCTACAATGAGCAGTTCTTC.

The rearrangement joins TRBV4-1 to TRBJ1-4; 7 positions agree with TRBD1. Trimming removed 10 bases from V and 0 bases from J; junction bases left unmatched: 20. The CDR3 spans 19 residues. The germline V gene has CDR1 MGHRA and CDR2 YSYEKL. Written as DNA, the CDR3 is TGCGCCACCCGAAACGCCCCTCGGGACAGAATAACAACTAATGAAAAACTGTTTTTT. Translated, it gives CATRNAPRDRITTNEKLFF.

The V call is TRBV5-6, the J call TRBJ2-7; a possible D gene is TRBD1 (6 bases). The CDR3 is 15 residues long. V dropped 0 bases and J dropped 6 bases, with 16 bases sitting between them. Germline CDR1 SGHDT, CDR2 YYEEEE. CDR3 sequence: CASSLVAGALREQYF. CDR3 nucleotide sequence: TGTGCCAGCAGCTTGGTGGCAGGGGCACTTCGCGAGCAGTACTTC.

About this clone itself: One base away lies a much larger clone, so this may be a sequencing read error. In the same sample, other DNA sequences code for this CDR3. The CDR3 DNA follows: TGTGCCAGCAGCTTGGCGGGTAACTCTGGAAACACCATATATTTT. Its translation: CASSLAGNSGNTIYF. The V call is TRBV5-5, the J call TRBJ1-3; D unclear. V was trimmed by 0 bases and J by 0 bases, leaving 7 bases between them. CDR3 length: 15 amino acids. Germline CDR1 reads SGHKS; CDR2 reads YYEKEE (reference sequence).

This clone has only one observation. The chain links TRBV7-3 to TRBJ2-1; 8 positions agree with TRBD1. Germline V CDR1 and CDR2: SGHTA, FQGTGA. There are 17 residues in the CDR3. The junction had 15 bases not matched to a gene; V was cut back by 5 bases and J by 6 bases. CDR3 region: CASSPNRQGLGPNEQFF. The CDR3 DNA is TGTGCCAGCAGCCCGAACCGACAGGGGTTGGGACCCAATGAGCAGTTCTTC.

The chain has TRBV6-1 and TRBJ2-6; 11 bases line up with TRBD2. The germline gives CDR1 MNHNS, CDR2 SASEGT. This CDR3 contains 17 residues. V shed 3 bases, J shed 2 bases, and the junction held 3 bases outside the gene matches. CDR3 protein: CASSDRLAGTGANVLTF. The DNA for the CDR3 is TGTGCCAGCAGTGACCGACTAGCGGGAACTGGGGCCAACGTCCTGACTTTC.

The chain combines TRBV11-2 with TRBJ2-5; maybe TRBD1 (6 bases). Trimming took off 5 bases at V and 2 bases at J, with 18 bases between the two ends. The CDR3 length is 16 residues. Germline assignment: CDR1 SGHAT and CDR2 FQNNGV. DNA for the CDR3: TGTGCCAGCAGCCAGGGCAGGGGTAGGGGACAAGAGACCCAGTACTTC. It yields the protein CASSQGRGRGQETQYF. Filled out from reference TRBV11-2 and TRBJ2-5, the complete variable domain reads EAGVAQSPRYKIIEKRQSVAFWCNPISGHATLYWYQQILGQGPKLLIQFQNNGVVDDSQLPKDRFSAERLKGVDSTLKIQPAKLEDSAVYLCASSQGRGRGQETQYFGPGTRLLVL.

J is TRBJ1-4 and V is TRBV15; TRBD1 matches 7 bases. The CDR3 loop spans 15 amino acids. Germline-derived CDR1 and CDR2 are LNHNV and YYDKDF (reference sequence). V was clipped by 0 bases and J by 7 bases; unmatched bases: 5. The CDR3 sequence is CATSREQGRSEKLFF. DNA for the CDR3: TGTGCCACCAGCAGAGAACAGGGGAGGTCTGAAAAACTGTTTTTT.

The chain joins TRBV27 to TRBJ1-5; D is possibly TRBD1 (6 bases). V lost 11 bases to trimming and J lost 4 bases, with 21 bases between them. The CDR3 has 15 residues. Per the germline V gene, CDR1 is MNHEY and CDR2 is SMNVEV (reference sequence). DNA of the CDR3: TGTGCCCTGAAATCGGACAGACAAGGGAATCAGCCCCAGCATTTT. This sequence encodes CALKSDRQGNQPQHF.

V usage is TRBV11-3 and J usage is TRBJ2-7, with D perhaps matching TRBD2 (7 bases). The CDR3 is 14 residues long. Germline V gives CDR1 SGHNT, CDR2 YENEEA. The V gene lost 5 bases and the J gene lost 5 bases, with 16 bases spanning the gap. The CDR3 spells CASSRGGLPNEQYF. The CDR3 nucleotides read TGTGCCAGCAGCAGGGGGGGACTCCCCAACGAGCAGTACTTC.

This clone was seen only once. The J gene is TRBJ1-1, the V gene TRBV29-1; 9 bases are a match to TRBD1. The CDR3 covers 13 residues. Germline loops: CDR1 SQVTM, CDR2 ANQGSEA. V was pared by 8 bases and J by 6 bases, with 10 bases of the junction left unmatched. CDR3 region: CSSPGQGSPEAFF. CDR3 sequence (DNA): TGCAGCTCACCGGGACAGGGTTCCCCTGAAGCTTTCTTT.